This record covers a single T cell receptor beta chain. Antigen: not known. It was genomic DNA that served as the template for profiling TCR beta VDJ and CDR3. TCRdb passed the reads through MiXCR, listing each CDR3 protein once. Here the sample spans around 80,000 distinct CDR3 sequences, roughly 70% being singletons. Only patients with CD8+CD57+ cell expansion on flow cytometry were chosen for sequencing. Severe acquired aplastic anemia was the diagnosis recorded for all patients. There are 14 residues in the CDR3. CDR1 and CDR2 (germline): MGHDK, SYGVNS. J was trimmed by 5 bases and V by 11 bases; bases with no gene match: 11. The data were taken from a study of CD8+CD57+ T cells in acquired aplastic anemia. Study at large: Sorted CD4+ plus CD8+ cells gave DNA averaging roughly 3.5 ug.

Study findings and constraints: Overlapping CD8+ CDR3 repertoires of patients and controls contained approximately 29 shared sequences.

The sequencing sample was made of sorted CD4+, CD8+, or CD8+CD57+ T cells (not recorded which) from PBMCs. This clonotype originated in a human donor with aplastic anemia. The genes are TRBV25-1 and TRBJ1-5; TRBD1 aligns across 8 bases. For the CDR3, the DNA is TGTGCCTGGAGTGTAGGACAGGGCCATCAGCCCCAGCATTTT. Encoded protein: CAWSVGQGHQPQHF.